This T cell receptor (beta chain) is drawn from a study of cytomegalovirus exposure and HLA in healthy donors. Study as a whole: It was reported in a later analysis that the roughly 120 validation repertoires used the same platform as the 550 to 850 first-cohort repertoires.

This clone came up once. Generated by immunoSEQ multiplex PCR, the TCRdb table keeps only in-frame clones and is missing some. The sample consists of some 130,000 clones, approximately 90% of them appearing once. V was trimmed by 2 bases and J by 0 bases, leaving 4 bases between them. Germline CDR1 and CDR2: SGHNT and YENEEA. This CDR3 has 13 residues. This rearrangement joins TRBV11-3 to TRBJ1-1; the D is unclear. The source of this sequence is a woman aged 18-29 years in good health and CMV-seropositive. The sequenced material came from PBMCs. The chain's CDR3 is CASSLIVNTEAFF. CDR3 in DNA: TGTGCCAGCAGCTTAATCGTGAACACTGAAGCTTTCTTT.